These 25 T cell receptor beta chains share one sample of origin, sequenced in a study of blood T cell repertoires in COVID-19. Profiled with immunoSEQ multiplex PCR; TCRdb holds only in-frame clones, not every one. The table includes under 200,000 clones, roughly 85% detected once. The sequencing input was peripheral blood. Receptor source: a man in his 60s with acute or convalescent COVID-19.

The chain is built from TRBV24-1 and TRBJ1-5; a weak D match, TRBD1 (5 bases). The germline gives CDR1 KGHDR, CDR2 SFDVKD. CDR3 size: 15 residues. V dropped 3 bases and J dropped 4 bases, with 12 bases sitting between them. CDR3 sequence: CATSDTTEPNQPQHF. The CDR3, as DNA: TGTGCCACCAGTGATACGACAGAGCCGAATCAGCCCCAGCATTTT.

The chain couples TRBV7-2 to TRBJ2-5; D is perhaps TRBD1 (6 bases). This CDR3 comprises 14 residues. Germline CDR1 reads SGHTA; CDR2 reads FQGNSA. V was pared by 10 bases and J by 4 bases, with 19 bases between. The CDR3: CATSYRVGLETQYF. The CDR3 DNA follows: TGTGCCACTTCATACAGGGTTGGATTAGAGACCCAGTACTTC.

V is TRBV28 and J is TRBJ2-5; 11 positions agree with TRBD2. The CDR3 is 15 residues long. J was trimmed by 5 bases and V by 7 bases; bases with no gene match: 9. The germline V gene has CDR1 MDHEN and CDR2 SYDVKM. CDR3 sequence: CASIVAGGPSETQYF. CDR3 sequence (DNA): TGTGCCAGCATAGTAGCGGGAGGGCCGTCGGAGACCCAGTACTTC.

The table lists this clone with a count of one. The genes are TRBV4-1 and TRBJ1-4; D remains unclear. The CDR3 totals 15 residues. Germline V CDR1 and CDR2: MGHRA, YSYEKL. With 2 bases removed from V and 1 base from J, the gap between germline ends came to 8 bases. The CDR3 reads CASSQSTGTNEKLFF. Written as DNA, the CDR3 is TGCGCCAGCAGCCAATCTACGGGAACTAATGAAAAACTGTTTTTT.

The chain has TRBV27 and TRBJ1-1, with 10 bases that match TRBD1. With 5 bases clipped from V and 3 bases from J, the junction kept 9 bases outside the gene matches. Germline CDR1 MNHEY, CDR2 SMNVEV (reference sequence). CDR3 length equals 16 residues. The CDR3 reads CASSRTGGRPDTEAFF. The CDR3, as DNA: TGTGCCAGCAGTCGGACAGGGGGGAGGCCCGACACTGAAGCTTTCTTT.

The chain couples TRBV7-3 to TRBJ2-7, with TRBD2 matching over 10 bases. This CDR3 is 17 amino acids long. From germline, CDR1 is SGHTA and CDR2 FQGTGA. V shed 2 bases and J 0 bases; nucleotides not matched to a gene: 7. CDR3 loop: CASSLGPGLANSYEQYF. DNA for the CDR3: TGTGCCAGCAGCTTAGGCCCGGGACTAGCGAACTCCTACGAGCAGTACTTC.

V and J are TRBV10-2 and TRBJ1-5; no firm D call. The length of the CDR3 is 13 residues. Trimming cost V 4 bases and J 6 bases, with 10 bases left between them. CDR1 WSHSY and CDR2 SAAADI come from the germline V gene. This CDR3 reads CASSGQEFQPQHF. In nucleotides, the CDR3 is TGCGCCAGCAGTGGGCAGGAATTTCAGCCCCAGCATTTT.

The V and J genes are TRBV5-1 and TRBJ1-2, with 8 positions matching TRBD1. Trimming removed 3 bases from V and 8 bases from J; junction bases left unmatched: 6. The CDR3 length is 13 residues. Germline V CDR1 and CDR2: SGHRS, YFSETQ. The CDR3 nucleotides read TGCGCCAGCAGCTGGGACAGGACTTACGGCTACACCTTC. Translated, it gives CASSWDRTYGYTF.

The chain carries TRBV29-1 and TRBJ1-1, with D perhaps matching TRBD1 (5 bases). CDR1 and CDR2 from the germline V gene are SQVTM and ANQGSEA. There are 11 residues in the CDR3. Trimming cost V 6 bases and J 5 bases, with 10 bases left between them. CDR3 nucleotide sequence: TGCAGCGTCCCAGGGCGGACTGAAGCTTTCTTT. Its protein is CSVPGRTEAFF.

This clone was recorded only once. The V gene is TRBV5-1, the J gene TRBJ2-5; 7 positions agree with TRBD1. This CDR3 has 15 amino acids. V lost 4 bases to trimming and J lost 5 bases; unmatched junction nucleotides: 11. Germline CDR1 is SGHRS and CDR2 is YFSETQ. This chain's CDR3 is CASSVSDRRKETQYF. The DNA for the CDR3 is TGCGCCAGCAGCGTTTCGGACAGGAGAAAGGAGACCCAGTACTTC.

The chain combines TRBV28 with TRBJ1-6; TRBD1 matches 7 bases. J lost 3 bases, V lost 7 bases, and 15 bases had no gene match. The CDR3 is made up of 18 amino acids. CDR1 is MDHEN, CDR2 SYDVKM, per germline. The DNA of the CDR3 is TGTGCCAGCACCCCCCAGGGGGATTGGAGGAACTATAATTCACCCCTCCACTTT. Protein: CASTPQGDWRNYNSPLHF.

J is TRBJ1-1 and V is TRBV12-3 or TRBV12-4; D perhaps matches TRBD1 (5 bases). This CDR3 comprises 13 residues. V lost 9 bases and J 4 bases, leaving 15 bases between the germline ends. The CDR3 DNA reads TGTGCCAGTTTCAACTCCGGGGGCACTGAAGCTTTCTTT. It codes for CASFNSGGTEAFF.

V is TRBV6-1 and J is TRBJ1-2; no clear D. Germline assignment: CDR1 MNHNS and CDR2 SASEGT. The CDR3 loop spans 13 amino acids. V was pared by 3 bases and J by 8 bases, with 13 bases between. The CDR3 DNA follows: TGTGCCAGCAGTGATTGGAACCTCGGGGGCTACACCTTC. It yields the protein CASSDWNLGGYTF.

This clone has a handful of counts. The chain couples TRBV19 to TRBJ1-2; D uncertain. Germline values: CDR1 LNHDA, CDR2 SQIVND (reference sequence). V gave up 3 bases and J gave up 7 bases, with 15 bases separating them. This CDR3 has 14 residues. CDR3 DNA sequence: TGTGCCAGTAGTATGCGCGGGTCGTTGGTTGGCTACACCTTC. This translates into CASSMRGSLVGYTF.

This sequence joins TRBV29-1 and TRBJ2-7; 7 positions agree with TRBD1. After removal of 7 bases from V and 7 bases from J, the junction contained 10 bases not matched to a gene. Germline CDR1 and CDR2: SQVTM and ANQGSEA. The CDR3 extends over 12 amino acids. DNA for the CDR3: TGCAGCGCTCGTCAGGGGGTCGGTGAGCAGTACTTC. Translation gives CSARQGVGEQYF.

This clone was found once. DNA of the CDR3: TGTGCCAGCAGCGTAGAGGACTCAGCAGTCTATGGCTACACCTTC. It yields the protein CASSVEDSAVYGYTF. The chain joins TRBV9 to TRBJ1-2; D remains ambiguous. The CDR3 loop spans 15 amino acids. Looked up from germline, CDR1 is SGDLS and CDR2 is YYNGEE. V shed 0 bases and J shed 4 bases, with 13 bases lying between them.

J is TRBJ2-1 and V is TRBV5-1, with 8 bases aligning to TRBD2. The trim removed 2 bases at V and 4 bases at J, leaving 5 bases unmatched. The germline V gene has CDR1 SGHRS and CDR2 YFSETQ. The CDR3 runs to 15 residues. CDR3 coding DNA: TGCGCCAGCAGCTTCGGGGGGGCTTCATACAATGAGCAGTTCTTC. Residues: CASSFGGASYNEQFF.

The chain joins TRBV12-5 to TRBJ2-3, with TRBD2 identical over 10 bases. The CDR3 spans 15 residues. The germline V gene has CDR1 LGHNT and CDR2 FRNRAP. The V segment lost 6 bases and the J segment 3 bases; nucleotides outside the gene matches: 6. The CDR3 nucleotides read TGTGCTAGTGGCTCTGGACTAGCGGAGACAGATACGCAGTATTTT. It translates to CASGSGLAETDTQYF.

The gene calls are TRBV6-5 and TRBJ1-1; 8 bases map to TRBD1. Germline CDR1 and CDR2: MNHEY and SVGAGI. The trim removed 6 bases at V and 5 bases at J, leaving 8 bases unmatched. The CDR3 is 14 amino acids. The chain's CDR3 is CASSEDRDGTEAFF. CDR3 sequence (DNA): TGTGCCAGCAGCGAGGACAGGGATGGTACTGAAGCTTTCTTT.

This clone was counted only a few times. This chain uses TRBV5-1 with TRBJ2-2; the D gene is possibly TRBD2 (6 bases). CDR3 length: 15 amino acids. V gave up 3 bases and J gave up 4 bases, with 13 bases separating them. The germline gives CDR1 SGHRS, CDR2 YFSETQ. The CDR3 bases are TGCGCCAGCAGCTGGGGCGGGGTAGGCACCGGGGAGCTGTTTTTT. Its protein product is CASSWGGVGTGELFF.

This chain joins TRBV5-4 and TRBJ2-2, with a weak D call TRBD1 (5 bases). Germline V gene data show CDR1 as SGHNT and CDR2 as YYREEE (reference sequence). V lost 2 bases and J lost 1, with 12 bases in between. There are 16 residues in the CDR3. CDR3 nucleotide sequence: TGTGCCAGCAGCTTCCCTGGCCAGGGGAACACCGGGGAGCTGTTTTTT. This translates into CASSFPGQGNTGELFF.

This clone was seen only once. The chain combines TRBV6-5 with TRBJ1-2; D not resolved. The CDR3 runs 10 residues. Germline V gene data show CDR1 as MNHEY and CDR2 as SVGAGI. The CDR3 loop is CGAGRYGYTF. The CDR3 DNA reads TGTGGAGCGGGCCGCTATGGCTACACCTTC.

DNA for the CDR3: TGTGCAAGTCGCTTTCTAACCGGGACAAGGCAAACAGCCGCGACCTACGAGCAGTACTTC. It encodes CASRFLTGTRQTAATYEQYF. The chain combines TRBV12-2 with TRBJ2-7; the table calls TRBD1, which could not be checked here. TRBV12-2 is classified as a pseudogene. This CDR3 contains 20 residues.

This clone was observed once. The CDR3 loop is CASSLGGQSPGELFF. CDR3 DNA: TGCGCCAGCAGCTTGGGGGGACAGTCCCCCGGGGAGCTGTTTTTT. The chain carries TRBV5-1 and TRBJ2-2, with 7 bases aligning to TRBD1. J lost 6 bases, V lost 0 bases, and 5 bases had no gene match. Looked up from germline, CDR1 is SGHRS and CDR2 is YFSETQ. The CDR3 is 15 amino acids.

This rearrangement joins TRBV12-3 or TRBV12-4 to TRBJ2-7; D possibly corresponds to TRBD2 (6 bases). CDR3 length equals 13 residues. Trimming stripped 7 bases from V and 5 bases from J, with 15 bases between. CDR3 nucleotide sequence: TGTGCCAGCATCCCTGACGGGGGTGACGAGCAGTACTTC. The encoded protein is CASIPDGGDEQYF.